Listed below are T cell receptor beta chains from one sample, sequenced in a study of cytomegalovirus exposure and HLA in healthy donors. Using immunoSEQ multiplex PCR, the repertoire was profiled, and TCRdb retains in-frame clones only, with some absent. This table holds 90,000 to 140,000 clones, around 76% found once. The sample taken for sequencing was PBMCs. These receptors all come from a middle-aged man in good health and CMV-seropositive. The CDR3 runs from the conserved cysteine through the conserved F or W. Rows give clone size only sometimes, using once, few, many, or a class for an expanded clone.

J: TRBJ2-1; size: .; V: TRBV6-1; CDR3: CASSETSGRYNEQFF
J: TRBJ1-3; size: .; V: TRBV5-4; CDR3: CASSLPGTAVSGNTIYF
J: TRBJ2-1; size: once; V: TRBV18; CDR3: CASSRDNEQFF
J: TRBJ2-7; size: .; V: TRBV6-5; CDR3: CASSYSRGGREQYF
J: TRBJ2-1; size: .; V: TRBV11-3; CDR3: CASLERRHNEQFF
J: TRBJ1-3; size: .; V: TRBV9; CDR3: CASSVAGAYSGNTIYF
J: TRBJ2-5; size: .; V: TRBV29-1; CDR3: CSVAGLILGETQYF
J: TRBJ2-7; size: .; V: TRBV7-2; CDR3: CASSYGTGVYEQYF
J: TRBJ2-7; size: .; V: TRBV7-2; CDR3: CASSLARTGGSYEQYF
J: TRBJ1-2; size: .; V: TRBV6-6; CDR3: CASSDSLYGYTF
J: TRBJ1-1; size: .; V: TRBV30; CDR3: CAWRRDRGNTEAFF
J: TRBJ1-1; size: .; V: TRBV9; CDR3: CASSTQGNTEAFF
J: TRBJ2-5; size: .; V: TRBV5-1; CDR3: CASSYKTGRETQYF